This T cell receptor (beta chain) was obtained from a study of early T cells in non-severe SARS-CoV-2 infection. TCRdb itself ran the 5' RACE reads through MiXCR, one entry per CDR3 protein. The repertoire holds 35,000 to 50,000 distinct CDR3 sequences, roughly 6% seen once, with roughly 12% in the top ten. This clonotype was recorded at least ten times. The CDR3 runs 13 residues. V was pared by 5 bases and J by 5 bases, with 11 bases between. Germline CDR1 MDHEN, CDR2 SYDVKM. Material for sequencing was whole blood. The sequence was collected from an adult who was a healthcare worker with PCR-confirmed SARS-CoV-2 infection or an uninfected control (not recorded which). The genes are TRBV28 and TRBJ2-3; D is perhaps TRBD2 (5 bases). CDR3 region: CASSPSGGDTQYF. The CDR3 DNA reads as TGTGCCAGCAGTCCCTCCGGAGGAGATACGCAGTATTTT.